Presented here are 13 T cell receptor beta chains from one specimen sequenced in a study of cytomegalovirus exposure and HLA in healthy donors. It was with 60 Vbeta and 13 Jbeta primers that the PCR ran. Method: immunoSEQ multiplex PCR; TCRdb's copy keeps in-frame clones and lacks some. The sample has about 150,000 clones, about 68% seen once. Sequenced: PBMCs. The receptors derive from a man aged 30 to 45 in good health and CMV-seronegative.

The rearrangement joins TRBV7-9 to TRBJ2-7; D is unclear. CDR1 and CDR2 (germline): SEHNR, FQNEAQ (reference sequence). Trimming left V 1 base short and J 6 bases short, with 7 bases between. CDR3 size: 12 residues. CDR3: CASSLDVSEQYF. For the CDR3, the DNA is TGTGCCAGCAGCTTAGATGTCTCCGAGCAGTACTTC.

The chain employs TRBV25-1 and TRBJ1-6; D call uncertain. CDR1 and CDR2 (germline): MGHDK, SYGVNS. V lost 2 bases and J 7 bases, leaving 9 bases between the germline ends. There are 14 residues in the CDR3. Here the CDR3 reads CASSEVGVNSPLHF. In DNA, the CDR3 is TGTGCCAGCAGTGAAGTGGGCGTAAATTCACCCCTCCACTTT.

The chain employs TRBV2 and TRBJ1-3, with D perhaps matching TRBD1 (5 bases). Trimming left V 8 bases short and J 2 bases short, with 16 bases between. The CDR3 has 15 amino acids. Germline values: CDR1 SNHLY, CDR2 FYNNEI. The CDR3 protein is CASGFGQGAGNTIYF. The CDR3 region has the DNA TGTGCCAGCGGGTTCGGCCAGGGTGCTGGAAACACCATATATTTT.

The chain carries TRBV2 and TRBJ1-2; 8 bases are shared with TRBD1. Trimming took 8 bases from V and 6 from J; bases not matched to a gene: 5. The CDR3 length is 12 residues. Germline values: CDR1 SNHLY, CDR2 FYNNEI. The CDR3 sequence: CASHRGRDGYTF. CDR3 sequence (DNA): TGTGCCAGCCACAGGGGGAGGGATGGCTACACCTTC.

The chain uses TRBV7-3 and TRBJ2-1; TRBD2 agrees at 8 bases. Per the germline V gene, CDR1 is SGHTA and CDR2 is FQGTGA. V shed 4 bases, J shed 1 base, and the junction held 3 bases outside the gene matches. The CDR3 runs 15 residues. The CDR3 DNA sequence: TGTGCCAGCAGCTCTCGCGGGGGGTCCTACAATGAGCAGTTCTTC. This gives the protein CASSSRGGSYNEQFF.

The CDR3: CATSRALGTGGYEQFF. CDR3 coding DNA: TGTGCCACCAGCAGAGCATTGGGGACAGGGGGCTATGAGCAGTTCTTC. The rearrangement links TRBV15 to TRBJ2-1, with 12 bases matching TRBD1. The CDR3 runs to 16 residues. With 1 base clipped from V and 8 bases from J, the junction kept 6 bases outside the gene matches. Germline CDR1 LNHNV, CDR2 YYDKDF (reference sequence). The full variable domain, with the rest looked up from reference TRBV15 and TRBJ2-1, is DAMVIQNPRYQVTQFGKPVTLSCSQTLNHNVMYWYQQKSSQAPKLLFHYYDKDFNNEADTPDNFQSRRPNTSFCFLDIRSPGLGDTAMYLCATSRALGTGGYEQFFGPGTRLTVL.

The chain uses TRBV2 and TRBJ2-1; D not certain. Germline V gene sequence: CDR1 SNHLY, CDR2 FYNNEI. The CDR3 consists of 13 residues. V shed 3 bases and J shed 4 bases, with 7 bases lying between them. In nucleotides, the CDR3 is TGTGCCAGCAGTGAGTTCGGGTACAATGAGCAGTTCTTC. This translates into CASSEFGYNEQFF.

DNA for the CDR3: TGTGCCAGCAGTTACTCGAACAGGGGGCGAGGGGAGCAGTACTTC. Residues: CASSYSNRGRGEQYF. This chain joins TRBV6-5 and TRBJ2-7; TRBD1 matches 9 bases. Trimming took 0 bases from V and 7 from J; bases not matched to a gene: 7. Germline V gene data show CDR1 as MNHEY and CDR2 as SVGAGI. This CDR3 spans 15 amino acids.

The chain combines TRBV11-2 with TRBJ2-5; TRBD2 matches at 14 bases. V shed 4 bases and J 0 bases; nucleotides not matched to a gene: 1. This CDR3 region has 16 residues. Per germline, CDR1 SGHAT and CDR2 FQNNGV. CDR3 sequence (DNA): TGTGCCAGCAGCTGGACTAGCGGGGGGAACCAAGAGACCCAGTACTTC. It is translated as CASSWTSGGNQETQYF. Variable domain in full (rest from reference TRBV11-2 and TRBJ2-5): EAGVAQSPRYKIIEKRQSVAFWCNPISGHATLYWYQQILGQGPKLLIQFQNNGVVDDSQLPKDRFSAERLKGVDSTLKIQPAKLEDSAVYLCASSWTSGGNQETQYFGPGTRLLVL.

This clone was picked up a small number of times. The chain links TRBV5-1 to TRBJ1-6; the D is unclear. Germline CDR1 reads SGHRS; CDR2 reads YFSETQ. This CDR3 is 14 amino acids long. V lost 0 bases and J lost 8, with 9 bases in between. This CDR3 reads CASSLGFPDSPLHF. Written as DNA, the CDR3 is TGCGCCAGCAGCTTGGGGTTTCCGGATTCACCCCTCCACTTT.

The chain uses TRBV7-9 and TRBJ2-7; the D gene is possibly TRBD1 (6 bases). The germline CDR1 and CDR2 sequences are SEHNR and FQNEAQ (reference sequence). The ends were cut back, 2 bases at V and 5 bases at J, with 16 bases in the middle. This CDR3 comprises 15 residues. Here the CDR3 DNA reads TGTGCCAGCAGCTTACCTAAGGACAGTATAAACGAGCAGTACTTC. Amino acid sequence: CASSLPKDSINEQYF.

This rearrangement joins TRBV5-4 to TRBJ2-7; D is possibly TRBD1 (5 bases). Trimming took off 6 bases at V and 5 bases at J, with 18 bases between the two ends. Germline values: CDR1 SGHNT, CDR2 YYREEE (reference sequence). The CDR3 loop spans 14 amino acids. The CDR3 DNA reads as TGTGCCAGCACCTCCAGGGTCCGACCCGACGAGCAGTACTTC. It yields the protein CASTSRVRPDEQYF.

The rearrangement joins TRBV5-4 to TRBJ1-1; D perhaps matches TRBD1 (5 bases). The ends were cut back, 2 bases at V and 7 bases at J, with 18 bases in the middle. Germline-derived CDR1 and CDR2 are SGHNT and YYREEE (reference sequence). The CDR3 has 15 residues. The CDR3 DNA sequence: TGTGCCAGCAGCTTTAAGGCCGGGGGTGACAGTGAAGCTTTCTTT. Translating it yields CASSFKAGGDSEAFF.